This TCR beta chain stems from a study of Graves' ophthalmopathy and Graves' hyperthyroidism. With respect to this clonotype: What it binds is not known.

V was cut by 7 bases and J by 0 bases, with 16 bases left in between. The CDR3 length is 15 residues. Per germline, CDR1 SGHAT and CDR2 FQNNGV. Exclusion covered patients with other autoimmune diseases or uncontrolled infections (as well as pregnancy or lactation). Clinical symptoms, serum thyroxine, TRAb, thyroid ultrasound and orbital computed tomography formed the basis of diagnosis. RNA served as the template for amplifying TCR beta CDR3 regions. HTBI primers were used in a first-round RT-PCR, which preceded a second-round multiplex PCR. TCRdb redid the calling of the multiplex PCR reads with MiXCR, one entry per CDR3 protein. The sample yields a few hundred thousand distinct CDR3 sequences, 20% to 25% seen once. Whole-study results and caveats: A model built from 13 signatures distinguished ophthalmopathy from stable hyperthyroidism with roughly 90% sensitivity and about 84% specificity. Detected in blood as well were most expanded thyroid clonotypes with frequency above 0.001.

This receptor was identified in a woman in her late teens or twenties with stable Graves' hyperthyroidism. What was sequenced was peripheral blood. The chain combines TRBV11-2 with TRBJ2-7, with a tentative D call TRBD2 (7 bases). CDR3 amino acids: CASTPAGAVSYEQYF. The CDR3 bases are TGTGCCAGCACCCCGGCGGGGGCGGTCTCCTACGAGCAGTACTTC.